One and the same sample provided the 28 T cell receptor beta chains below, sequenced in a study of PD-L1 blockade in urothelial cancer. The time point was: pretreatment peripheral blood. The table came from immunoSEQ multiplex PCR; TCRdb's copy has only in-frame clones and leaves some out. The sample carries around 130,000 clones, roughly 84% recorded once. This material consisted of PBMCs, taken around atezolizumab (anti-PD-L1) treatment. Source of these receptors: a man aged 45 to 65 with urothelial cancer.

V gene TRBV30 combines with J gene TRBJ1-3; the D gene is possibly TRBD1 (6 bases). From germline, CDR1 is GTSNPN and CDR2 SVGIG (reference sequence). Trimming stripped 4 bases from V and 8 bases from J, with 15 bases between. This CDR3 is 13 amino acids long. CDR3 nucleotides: TGTGCCTGGACCCTAGGGGGTCGGGACACCATATATTTT. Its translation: CAWTLGGRDTIYF.

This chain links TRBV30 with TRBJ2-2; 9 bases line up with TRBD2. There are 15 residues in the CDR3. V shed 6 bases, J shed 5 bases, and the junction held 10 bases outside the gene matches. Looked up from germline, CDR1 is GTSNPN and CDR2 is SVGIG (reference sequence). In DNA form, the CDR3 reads TGTGCCTGCATAGTAGCGGGAGTTAGGACCGGGGAGCTGTTTTTT. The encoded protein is CACIVAGVRTGELFF.

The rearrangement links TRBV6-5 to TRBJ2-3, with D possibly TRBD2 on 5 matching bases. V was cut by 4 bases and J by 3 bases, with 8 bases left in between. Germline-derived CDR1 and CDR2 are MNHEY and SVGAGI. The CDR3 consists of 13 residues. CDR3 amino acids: CASSSRGTDTQYF. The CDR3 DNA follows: TGTGCCAGCAGTTCTCGGGGAACAGATACGCAGTATTTT.

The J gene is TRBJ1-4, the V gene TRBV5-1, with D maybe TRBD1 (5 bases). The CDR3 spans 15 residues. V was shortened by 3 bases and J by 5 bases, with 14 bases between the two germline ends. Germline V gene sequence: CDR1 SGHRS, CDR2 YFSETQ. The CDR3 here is CASSWDSNRNEKLFF. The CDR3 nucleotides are TGCGCCAGCAGCTGGGACTCAAACAGAAATGAAAAACTGTTTTTT.

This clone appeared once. The CDR3 DNA follows: TGTGCCAGCAGCTTTGGAAAAGGGACAGGAGGAGAGACCCAGTACTTC. It translates to CASSFGKGTGGETQYF. The chain recombines TRBV7-9 with TRBJ2-5, with 8 bases matching TRBD1. Germline CDR1 is SEHNR and CDR2 is FQNEAQ (reference sequence). With 3 bases clipped from V and 4 bases from J, the junction kept 10 bases outside the gene matches. This CDR3 has 16 amino acids.

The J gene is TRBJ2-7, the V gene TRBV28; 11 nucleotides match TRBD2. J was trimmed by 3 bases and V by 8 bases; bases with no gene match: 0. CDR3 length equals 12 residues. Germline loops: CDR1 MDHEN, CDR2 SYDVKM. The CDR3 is CASGLAGYEQYF. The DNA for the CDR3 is TGTGCCAGCGGACTAGCGGGCTACGAGCAGTACTTC.

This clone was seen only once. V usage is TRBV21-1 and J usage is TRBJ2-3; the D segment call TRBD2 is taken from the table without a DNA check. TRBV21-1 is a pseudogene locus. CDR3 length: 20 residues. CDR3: CASSNGRTGALLSSTDTQYF. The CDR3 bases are TGTGCCAGCAGCAATGGACGGACGGGAGCACTCCTGAGTAGCACAGATACGCAGTATTTT.

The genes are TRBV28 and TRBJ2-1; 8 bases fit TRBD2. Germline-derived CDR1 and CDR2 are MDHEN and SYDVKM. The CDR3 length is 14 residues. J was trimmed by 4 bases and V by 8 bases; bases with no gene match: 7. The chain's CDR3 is CASRDGGVYNEQFF. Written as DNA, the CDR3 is TGTGCCAGCCGAGACGGGGGGGTATACAATGAGCAGTTCTTC. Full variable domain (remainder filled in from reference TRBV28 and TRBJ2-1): DVKVTQSSRYLVKRTGEKVFLECVQDMDHENMFWYRQDPGLGLRLIYFSYDVKMKEKGDIPEGYSVSREKKERFSLILESASTNQTSMYLCASRDGGVYNEQFFGPGTRLTVL.

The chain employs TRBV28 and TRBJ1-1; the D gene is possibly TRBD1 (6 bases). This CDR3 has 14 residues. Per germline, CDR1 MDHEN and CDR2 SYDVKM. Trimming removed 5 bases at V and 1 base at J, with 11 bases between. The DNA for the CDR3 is TGTGCCAGCAGTCCCGGGACACCGAACACTGAAGCTTTCTTT. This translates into CASSPGTPNTEAFF. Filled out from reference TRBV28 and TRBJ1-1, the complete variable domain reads DVKVTQSSRYLVKRTGEKVFLECVQDMDHENMFWYRQDPGLGLRLIYFSYDVKMKEKGDIPEGYSVSREKKERFSLILESASTNQTSMYLCASSPGTPNTEAFFGQGTRLTVV.

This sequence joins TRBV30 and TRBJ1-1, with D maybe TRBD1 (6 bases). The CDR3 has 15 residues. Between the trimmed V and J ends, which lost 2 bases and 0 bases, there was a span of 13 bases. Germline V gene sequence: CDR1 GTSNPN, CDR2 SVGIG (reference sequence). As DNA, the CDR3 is TGTGCCTGGAGTATGGGGGGGCTCATGAACACTGAAGCTTTCTTT. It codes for CAWSMGGLMNTEAFF.

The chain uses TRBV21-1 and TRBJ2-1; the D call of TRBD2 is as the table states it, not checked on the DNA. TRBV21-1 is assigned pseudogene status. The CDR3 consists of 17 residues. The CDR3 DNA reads TGTGCCAGCAGCAAAAGGATTGCTAGCGGTTCCTACAATGAGCAGTTCTTC. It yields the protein CASSKRIASGSYNEQFF.

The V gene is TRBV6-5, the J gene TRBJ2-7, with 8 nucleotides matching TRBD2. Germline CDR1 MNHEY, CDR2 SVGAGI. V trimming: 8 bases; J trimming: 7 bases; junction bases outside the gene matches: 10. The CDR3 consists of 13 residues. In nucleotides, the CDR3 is TGTGCCAGCGGGGTAGGGACTAGTAGGGAGCAGTACTTC. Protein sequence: CASGVGTSREQYF.

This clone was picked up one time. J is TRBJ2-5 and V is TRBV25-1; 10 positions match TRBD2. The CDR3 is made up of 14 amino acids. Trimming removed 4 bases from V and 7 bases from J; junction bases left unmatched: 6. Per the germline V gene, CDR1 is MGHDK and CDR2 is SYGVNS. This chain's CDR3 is CASSGAGGVGTQYF. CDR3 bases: TGTGCCAGCAGTGGAGCGGGGGGGGTCGGGACCCAGTACTTC.

The CDR3 DNA is TGTGCCAGCAGCTCCATTTACAGGGGCTTAGAGCAGTTCTTC. Protein product: CASSSIYRGLEQFF. This sequence joins TRBV11-2 and TRBJ2-1, with 7 positions matching TRBD1. The CDR3 is 14 residues long. CDR1 is SGHAT, CDR2 FQNNGV, per germline. The V gene end was trimmed by 4 bases and the J gene end by 10 bases; junction bases not matched to a gene: 10.

CDR3 sequence reads: CASSVRQGTQPQHF. DNA for the CDR3: TGTGCCAGCAGCGTAAGACAGGGCACTCAGCCCCAGCATTTT. The rearrangement joins TRBV7-2 to TRBJ1-5; 7 bases are shared with TRBD1. The CDR3 contains 14 residues. CDR1 SGHTA and CDR2 FQGNSA come from the germline V gene. The ends lost 5 bases at V and 6 bases at J; junction bases unmatched: 7.

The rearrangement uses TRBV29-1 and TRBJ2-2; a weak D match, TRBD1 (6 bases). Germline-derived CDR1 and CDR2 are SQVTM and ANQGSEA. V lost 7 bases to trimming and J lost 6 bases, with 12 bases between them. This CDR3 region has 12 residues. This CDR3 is CSAATGSGELFF. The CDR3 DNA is TGCAGCGCCGCGACAGGTTCCGGGGAGCTGTTTTTT.

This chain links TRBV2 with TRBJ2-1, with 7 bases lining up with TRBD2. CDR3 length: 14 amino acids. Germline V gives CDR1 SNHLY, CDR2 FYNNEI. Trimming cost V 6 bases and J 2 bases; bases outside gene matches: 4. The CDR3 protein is CASRLLAAYNEQFF. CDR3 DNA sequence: TGTGCCAGCAGGCTCCTAGCGGCCTACAATGAGCAGTTCTTC.

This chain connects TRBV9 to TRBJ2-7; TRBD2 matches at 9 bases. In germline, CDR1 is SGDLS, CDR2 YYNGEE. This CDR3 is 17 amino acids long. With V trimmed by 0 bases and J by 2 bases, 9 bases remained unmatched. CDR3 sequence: CASSVGLEWTSAYEQYF. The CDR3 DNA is TGTGCCAGCAGCGTAGGCTTAGAGTGGACTAGCGCCTACGAGCAGTACTTC. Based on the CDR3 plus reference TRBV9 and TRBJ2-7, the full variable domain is DSGVTQTPKHLITATGQRVTLRCSPRSGDLSVYWYQQSLDQGLQFLIQYYNGEERAKGNILERFSAQQFPDLHSELNLSSLELGDSALYFCASSVGLEWTSAYEQYFGPGTRLTVT.

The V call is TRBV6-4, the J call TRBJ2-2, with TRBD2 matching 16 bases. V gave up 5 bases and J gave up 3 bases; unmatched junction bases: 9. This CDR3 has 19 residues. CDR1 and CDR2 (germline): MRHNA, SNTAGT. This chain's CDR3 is CASSLKGLAGGIYTGELFF. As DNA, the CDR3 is TGTGCCAGCAGTCTCAAGGGACTAGCGGGAGGGATCTACACCGGGGAGCTGTTTTTT.

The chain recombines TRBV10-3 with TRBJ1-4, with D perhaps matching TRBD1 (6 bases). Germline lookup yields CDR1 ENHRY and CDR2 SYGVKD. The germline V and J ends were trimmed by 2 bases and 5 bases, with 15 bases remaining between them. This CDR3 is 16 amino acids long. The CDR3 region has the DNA TGTGCCATCAGTGAGGGGGGACATGGTCTAAATGAAAAACTGTTTTTT. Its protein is CAISEGGHGLNEKLFF.

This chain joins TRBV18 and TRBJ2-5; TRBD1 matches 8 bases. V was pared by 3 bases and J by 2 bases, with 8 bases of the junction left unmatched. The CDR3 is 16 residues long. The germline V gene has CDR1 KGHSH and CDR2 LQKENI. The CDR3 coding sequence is TGTGCCAGCTCACCTCGGACAGGGTACCCGCAAGAGACCCAGTACTTC. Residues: CASSPRTGYPQETQYF.

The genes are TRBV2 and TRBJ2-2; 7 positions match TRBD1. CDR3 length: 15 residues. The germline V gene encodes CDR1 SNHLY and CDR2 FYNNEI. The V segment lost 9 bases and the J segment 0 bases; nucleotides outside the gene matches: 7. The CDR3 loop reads CASSFQGANTGELFF. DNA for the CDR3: TGTGCCAGTTCCTTTCAGGGGGCGAACACCGGGGAGCTGTTTTTT.

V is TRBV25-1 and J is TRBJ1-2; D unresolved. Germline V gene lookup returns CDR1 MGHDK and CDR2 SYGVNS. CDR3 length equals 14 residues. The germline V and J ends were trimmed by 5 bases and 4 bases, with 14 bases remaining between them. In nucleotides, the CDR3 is TGTGCCAGCAGTAGGAGCTTCCAAAGCTATGGCTACACCTTC. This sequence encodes CASSRSFQSYGYTF.

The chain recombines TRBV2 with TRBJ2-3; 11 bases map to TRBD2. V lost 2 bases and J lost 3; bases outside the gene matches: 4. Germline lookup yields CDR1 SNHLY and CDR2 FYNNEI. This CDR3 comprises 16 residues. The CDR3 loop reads CASSERLAGITDTQYF. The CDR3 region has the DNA TGTGCCAGCAGTGAACGACTAGCGGGAATTACAGATACGCAGTATTTT.

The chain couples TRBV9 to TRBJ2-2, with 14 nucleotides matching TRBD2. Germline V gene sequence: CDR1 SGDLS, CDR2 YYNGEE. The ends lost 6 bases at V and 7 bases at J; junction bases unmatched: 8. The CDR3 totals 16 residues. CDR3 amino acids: CASNPGTSGSIGELFF. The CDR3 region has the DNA TGTGCCAGCAACCCCGGGACTAGCGGGAGTATCGGGGAGCTGTTTTTT. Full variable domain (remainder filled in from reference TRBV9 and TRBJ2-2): DSGVTQTPKHLITATGQRVTLRCSPRSGDLSVYWYQQSLDQGLQFLIQYYNGEERAKGNILERFSAQQFPDLHSELNLSSLELGDSALYFCASNPGTSGSIGELFFGEGSRLTVL.

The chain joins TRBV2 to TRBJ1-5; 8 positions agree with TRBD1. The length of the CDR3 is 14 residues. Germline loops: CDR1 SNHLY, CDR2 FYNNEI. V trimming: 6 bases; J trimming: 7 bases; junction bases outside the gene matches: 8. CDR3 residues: CASRVDRGWQPQHF. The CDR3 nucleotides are TGTGCCAGCAGGGTCGACAGGGGTTGGCAGCCCCAGCATTTT.

The CDR3 coding sequence is TGTGCCAGCAGCCCCGAGTGGGCTCCCGAGCAGTACTTC. The encoded protein is CASSPEWAPEQYF. The gene calls are TRBV7-9 and TRBJ2-7; D remains unclear. The V gene's germline CDR1 is SEHNR and CDR2 FQNEAQ (reference sequence). This CDR3 contains 13 residues. V was clipped by 5 bases and J by 6 bases, with 14 bases between them.

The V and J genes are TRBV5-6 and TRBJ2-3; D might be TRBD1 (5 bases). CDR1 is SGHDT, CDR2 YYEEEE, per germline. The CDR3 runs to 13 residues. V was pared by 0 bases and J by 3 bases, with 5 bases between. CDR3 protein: CASSLAGTDTQYF. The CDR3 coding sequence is TGTGCCAGCAGCTTGGCAGGGACAGATACGCAGTATTTT.